Listed below are T cell receptor beta chains from one sample, sequenced in a study of tumor-infiltrating lymphocytes in primary liver carcinoma. TCRdb redid the calling of the multiplex PCR reads with MiXCR, one entry per CDR3 protein. The data hold more than 150,000 distinct CDR3 sequences, with about 55% observed a single time. Sequences were obtained from peripheral blood. These receptors all stem from a man aged 40-49 years with primary liver carcinoma and hepatitis B virus infection. The CDR3 runs from the conserved cysteine through the conserved F or W. The order of the fields is J gene, clone size, V gene, D gene, CDR3 protein, CDR3 DNA. A D gene is named only where the DNA matches it firmly. Clone size is shown for a subset of rows, as once, few, many or a class of expanded clone.

>TRBJ2-2|few|TRBV4-2|.
CASSSFGSAGELFF
TGTGCCAGCAGCTCGTTCGGGAGCGCCGGGGAGCTGTTTTTT
>TRBJ2-7|many|TRBV4-1|.
CASSHGGSYEQYF
TGCGCCAGCAGCCACGGGGGTTCCTACGAGCAGTACTTC
>TRBJ2-7|.|TRBV4-2|TRBD2
CASIFQRDGRYEQYF
TGTGCCAGCATCTTTCAGCGGGACGGGAGATACGAGCAGTACTTC
>TRBJ2-7|few|TRBV7-9|TRBD2
CASSPFGGGSYEQYF
TGTGCCAGCAGCCCCTTCGGCGGGGGTTCCTACGAGCAGTACTTC
>TRBJ1-1|many|TRBV11-2|.
CASSLASEAFF
TGTGCCAGCAGCTTAGCTAGTGAAGCTTTCTTT
>TRBJ1-1|.|TRBV6-1|.
CASSATYTEAFF
TGTGCCAGCAGTGCGACCTACACTGAAGCTTTCTTT
>TRBJ1-5|.|TRBV6-2/TRBV6-3|TRBD1
CASTGTGVNQPQHF
TGTGCCAGCACTGGGACAGGCGTCAATCAGCCCCAGCATTTT
>TRBJ2-3|.|TRBV6-5|.
CASSYSRLGRDTQYF
TGTGCCAGCAGTTACTCGAGGTTAGGGAGAGATACGCAGTATTTT
>TRBJ2-1|.|TRBV5-1|.
CASSLAGQNEQFF
TGCGCTAGCAGCTTGGCGGGACAAAATGAGCAGTTCTTC
>TRBJ2-7|many|TRBV29-1|TRBD1
CSVPGQGTYEQYF
TGCAGCGTTCCGGGACAGGGCACCTACGAGCAGTACTTC
>TRBJ2-7|.|TRBV4-1|TRBD2
CASSQDQLADEQYF
TGCGCCAGCAGCCAAGATCAACTAGCGGACGAGCAGTACTTC
>TRBJ1-1|.|TRBV11-2|.
CTSNLDANTEAFF
TGTACCAGCAACTTAGACGCTAACACTGAAGCTTTCTTT
>TRBJ2-5|few|TRBV4-2|TRBD2
CASSQDIALAGGARFETQYF
TGTGCCAGCAGCCAAGATATTGCACTAGCGGGAGGAGCCCGTTTTGAGACCCAGTACTTC
>TRBJ2-5|few|TRBV5-5|.
CASAPVGAEETQYF
TGTGCCAGCGCCCCGGTGGGGGCGGAAGAGACCCAGTACTTC
>TRBJ1-4|.|TRBV4-1|.
CASSIPRGLNEKLFF
TGCGCCAGCAGCATACCACGGGGGCTTAATGAAAAACTGTTTTTT
>TRBJ2-3|.|TRBV10-3|TRBD2
CAIRSQGLAGGTDTQYF
TGTGCCATCAGGAGTCAGGGACTAGCGGGTGGCACAGATACGCAGTATTTT
>TRBJ1-1|few|TRBV6-5|.
CASTRPGDEAFF
TGTGCCAGCACCAGACCAGGGGATGAAGCTTTCTTT
>TRBJ2-5|many|TRBV11-2|TRBD2
CASSLTSGRAETQYF
TGTGCCAGCAGCTTGACTAGCGGGAGAGCAGAGACCCAGTACTTC
>TRBJ1-4|.|TRBV6-6|.
CASSYFIPGVGANEKLFF
TGTGCCAGCAGTTACTTCATCCCGGGTGTGGGGGCTAATGAAAAACTGTTTTTT
>TRBJ1-1|.|TRBV12-3/TRBV12-4|.
CPSSLGMNTEAFF
TGTCCCAGCAGTTTGGGAATGAACACTGAAGCTTTCTTT